Following are 5 T cell receptor beta chains from one sample sequenced in a study of blood T cells in healthy people across ages. A second PCR of 7 to 11 cycles used a sample-barcoded 5' primer and a J-beta primer mix. TCRdb re-analysed the 5' RACE reads in MiXCR, keeping a single row per CDR3 protein. Of hundreds of thousands of distinct CDR3 sequences in the sample, roughly a quarter were seen once. The data also belong to a second study, concerning T cells of mothers and their children.

The sample taken for sequencing was blood. The receptors shown here come from a boy between 2 and 10 years old in good health.

This chain links TRBV6-5 with TRBJ1-2, with no clear D. The CDR3 consists of 14 residues. Germline assignment: CDR1 MNHEY and CDR2 SVGAGI. The V end lost 4 bases, the J end lost 2 bases, and 11 bases lay between the germline ends. CDR3 DNA: TGTGCCAGCAGTTCCTCAGCGGGGAACTATGGCTACACCTTC. Translated, it gives CASSSSAGNYGYTF.

V usage is TRBV7-2 and J usage is TRBJ2-2; possibly TRBD1 or TRBD2 for D (5 bases each). The CDR3 loop spans 16 amino acids. V gave up 2 bases and J gave up 4 bases, with 14 bases separating them. Germline loops: CDR1 SGHTA, CDR2 FQGNSA. DNA of the CDR3: TGTGCCAGCAGCTTACGAGGGGTGGGAATCACCGGGGAGCTGTTTTTT. It codes for CASSLRGVGITGELFF.

CDR3 sequence (DNA): TGTGCCAGCAGGCCGGGACAGGGGGCTGAAAAACTGTTTTTT. Amino acids: CASRPGQGAEKLFF. The rearrangement joins TRBV6-1 to TRBJ1-4; 12 bases match TRBD1. The germline CDR1 and CDR2 sequences are MNHNS and SASEGT. The length of the CDR3 is 14 residues. The V gene end was trimmed by 6 bases and the J gene end by 7 bases; junction bases not matched to a gene: 3.

This clonotype has a handful of counts. The chain couples TRBV9 to TRBJ2-2; possibly TRBD1 for D (6 bases). The germline gives CDR1 SGDLS, CDR2 YYNGEE. CDR3 length: 13 amino acids. V lost 3 bases and J lost 6, with 9 bases in between. Here the CDR3 DNA reads TGTGCCAGCAGCGCTGGGACACCCGGGGAGCTGTTTTTT. Protein: CASSAGTPGELFF.

J is TRBJ2-5 and V is TRBV11-2; 9 positions agree with TRBD1. The J call could be wrong; TRBJ2-1 is a better fit for the DNA end. CDR3 length: 16 amino acids. The germline CDR1 and CDR2 sequences are SGHAT and FQNNGV. The CDR3 here is CASSLEGQGPYNEQFF. CDR3 bases: TGTGCCAGCAGCTTAGAGGGACAGGGACCCTACAATGAGCAGTTCTTC.